This T cell receptor beta chain was retrieved from a study of blood T cell repertoires in COVID-19. Overall study: Acute and convalescent COVID-19 specimens originated in the United States, Italy and Spain. PBMCs, B-cell-depleted T cells, or T cells provided the cDNA or gDNA that made up the material.

In the authors' methods: Reference gene primers were amplified, and this amplification served to estimate nucleated cell counts. Only in-frame clones appear in the TCRdb table, and some are missing; sequencing was by immunoSEQ multiplex PCR. V and J calls and clone size come straight from that table; D and trimming were deduced from the DNA. This table holds some 150,000 clones, approximately 78% found once. V was cut by 6 bases and J by 7 bases, with 13 bases left in between. Per germline, CDR1 ENHRY and CDR2 SYGVKD. CDR3 length equals 14 residues. This TCR was recovered from an elderly woman with acute or convalescent COVID-19. Sequencing was carried out using peripheral blood. V gene TRBV10-3 combines with J gene TRBJ1-6; D might be TRBD1 (6 bases). CDR3 in DNA: TGTGCCATCAGCCGGACAGAAGAAAATTCACCCCTCCACTTT. Amino acids: CAISRTEENSPLHF.